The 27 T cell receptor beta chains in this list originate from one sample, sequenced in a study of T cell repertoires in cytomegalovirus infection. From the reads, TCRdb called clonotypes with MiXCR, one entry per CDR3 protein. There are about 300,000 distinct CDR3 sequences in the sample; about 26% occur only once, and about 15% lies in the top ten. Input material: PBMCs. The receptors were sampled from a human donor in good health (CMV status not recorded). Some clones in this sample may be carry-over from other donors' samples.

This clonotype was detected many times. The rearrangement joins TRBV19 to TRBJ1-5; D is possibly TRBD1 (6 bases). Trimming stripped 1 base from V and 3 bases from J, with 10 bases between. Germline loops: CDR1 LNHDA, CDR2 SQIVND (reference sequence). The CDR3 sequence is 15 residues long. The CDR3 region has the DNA TGTGCCAGTAGTATAGCGGGACACTCCAATCAGCCCCAGCATTTT. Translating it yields CASSIAGHSNQPQHF.

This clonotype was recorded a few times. The DNA of the CDR3 is TGTGCCAGCTGGGTACAGGGGTCACGGGGAAAACTGTTTTTT. It translates to CASWVQGSRGKLFF. The rearrangement links TRBV28 to TRBJ1-4; 7 bases match TRBD1. V trimming: 8 bases; J trimming: 10 bases; junction bases outside the gene matches: 13. The CDR3 contains 14 residues. Germline loops: CDR1 MDHEN, CDR2 SYDVKM.

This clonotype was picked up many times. The CDR3 coding sequence is TGTGCCAGCAGCTTATTGGTTACCGGGGAGCTGTTTTTT. This gives the protein CASSLLVTGELFF. This chain uses TRBV7-2 with TRBJ2-2; D is unresolved. The CDR3 is 13 amino acids. Germline V gene lookup returns CDR1 SGHTA and CDR2 FQGNSA. The ends were cut back, 2 bases at V and 5 bases at J, with 6 bases in the middle.

The CDR3 nucleotides read TGTGCCAGCAGCGCAGTAGCGGGAGGGCCAAGCGAGCAGTACTTC. Translating it yields CASSAVAGGPSEQYF. This chain connects TRBV9 to TRBJ2-7; TRBD2 matches 11 bases. CDR3 size: 15 residues. Germline-derived CDR1 and CDR2 are SGDLS and YYNGEE. V dropped 3 bases and J dropped 6; count of bases not matched to a gene: 8. Supplemented by reference TRBV9 and TRBJ2-7, the full variable domain reads DSGVTQTPKHLITATGQRVTLRCSPRSGDLSVYWYQQSLDQGLQFLIQYYNGEERAKGNILERFSAQQFPDLHSELNLSSLELGDSALYFCASSAVAGGPSEQYFGPGTRLTVT.

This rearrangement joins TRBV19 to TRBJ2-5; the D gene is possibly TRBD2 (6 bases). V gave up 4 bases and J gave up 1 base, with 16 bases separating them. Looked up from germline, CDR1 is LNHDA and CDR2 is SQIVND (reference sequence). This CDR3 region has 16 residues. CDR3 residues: CASSTTGTGVQETQYF. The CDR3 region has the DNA TGTGCCAGTAGTACCACCGGGACGGGGGTCCAAGAGACCCAGTACTTC.

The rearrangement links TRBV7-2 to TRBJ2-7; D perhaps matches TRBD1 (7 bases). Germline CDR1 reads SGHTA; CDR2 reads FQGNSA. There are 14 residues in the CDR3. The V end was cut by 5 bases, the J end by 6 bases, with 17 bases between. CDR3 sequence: CASSPSQGGTEQYV. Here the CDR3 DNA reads TGTGCCAGCAGCCCCAGTCAGGGGGGAACCGAGCAGTACGTC.

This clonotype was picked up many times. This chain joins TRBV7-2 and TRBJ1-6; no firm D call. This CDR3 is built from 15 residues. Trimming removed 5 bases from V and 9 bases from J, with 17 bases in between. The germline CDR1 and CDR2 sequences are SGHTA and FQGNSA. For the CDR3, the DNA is TGTGCCAGCAGCCCCGAGGAGGGATTGAGTTCACCCCTCCACTTT. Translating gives CASSPEEGLSSPLHF.

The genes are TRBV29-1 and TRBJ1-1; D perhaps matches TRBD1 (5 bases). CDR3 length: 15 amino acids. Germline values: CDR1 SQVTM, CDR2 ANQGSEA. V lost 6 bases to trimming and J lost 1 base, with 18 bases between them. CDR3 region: CSVVTSRERNTEAFF. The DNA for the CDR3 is TGCAGCGTAGTAACCTCCAGGGAGAGGAACACTGAAGCTTTCTTT.

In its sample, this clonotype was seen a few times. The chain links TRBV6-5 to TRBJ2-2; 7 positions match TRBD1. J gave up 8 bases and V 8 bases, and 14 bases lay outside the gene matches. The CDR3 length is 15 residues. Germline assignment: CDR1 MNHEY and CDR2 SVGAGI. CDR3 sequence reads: CASLRTGTSRGELFF. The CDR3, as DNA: TGTGCCAGCTTGAGGACAGGCACAAGCCGGGGGGAGCTGTTTTTT.

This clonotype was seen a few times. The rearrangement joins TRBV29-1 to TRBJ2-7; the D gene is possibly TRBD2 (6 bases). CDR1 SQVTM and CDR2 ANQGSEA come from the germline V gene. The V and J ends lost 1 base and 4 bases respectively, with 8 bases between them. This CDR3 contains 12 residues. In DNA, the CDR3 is TGCAGCGTTGAAGGGGCGGGGTACGAGCAGTACTTC. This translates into CSVEGAGYEQYF.

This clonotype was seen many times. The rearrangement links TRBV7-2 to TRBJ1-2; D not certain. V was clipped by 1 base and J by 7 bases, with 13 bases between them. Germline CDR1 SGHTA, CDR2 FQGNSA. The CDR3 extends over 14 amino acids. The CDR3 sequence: CASSLVELVVGYTF. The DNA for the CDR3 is TGTGCCAGCAGCTTAGTTGAGTTGGTGGTTGGCTACACCTTC.

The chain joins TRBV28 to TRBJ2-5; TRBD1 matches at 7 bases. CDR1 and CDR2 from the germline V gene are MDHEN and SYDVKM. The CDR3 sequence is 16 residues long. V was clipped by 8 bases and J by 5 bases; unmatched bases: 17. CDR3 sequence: CASGVTLQGSGETQYF. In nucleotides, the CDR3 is TGTGCCAGCGGTGTAACCCTACAGGGGTCGGGCGAGACCCAGTACTTC. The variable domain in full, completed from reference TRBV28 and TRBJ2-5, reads DVKVTQSSRYLVKRTGEKVFLECVQDMDHENMFWYRQDPGLGLRLIYFSYDVKMKEKGDIPEGYSVSREKKERFSLILESASTNQTSMYLCASGVTLQGSGETQYFGPGTRLLVL.

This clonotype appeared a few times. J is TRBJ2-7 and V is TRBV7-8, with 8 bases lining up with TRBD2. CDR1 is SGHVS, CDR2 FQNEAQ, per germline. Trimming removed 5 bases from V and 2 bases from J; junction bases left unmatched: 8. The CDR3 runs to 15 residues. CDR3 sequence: CASSGREGVPYEQYF. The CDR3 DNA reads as TGTGCCAGCAGCGGTCGGGAGGGGGTCCCCTACGAGCAGTACTTC.

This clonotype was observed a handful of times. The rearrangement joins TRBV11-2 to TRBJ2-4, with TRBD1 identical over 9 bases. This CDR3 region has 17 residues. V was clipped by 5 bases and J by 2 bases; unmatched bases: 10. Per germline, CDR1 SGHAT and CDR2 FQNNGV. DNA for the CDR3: TGTGCCAGCAGCCTTACCTTGGGACAGGGTCCCAAAAACATTCAGTACTTC. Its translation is CASSLTLGQGPKNIQYF.

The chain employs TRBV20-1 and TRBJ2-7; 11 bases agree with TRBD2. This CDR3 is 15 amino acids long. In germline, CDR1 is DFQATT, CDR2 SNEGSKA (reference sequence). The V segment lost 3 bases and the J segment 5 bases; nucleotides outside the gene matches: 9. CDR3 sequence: CSARSIAGGRDEQYF. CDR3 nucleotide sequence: TGCAGTGCTAGGTCCATAGCGGGGGGGCGGGACGAGCAGTACTTC.

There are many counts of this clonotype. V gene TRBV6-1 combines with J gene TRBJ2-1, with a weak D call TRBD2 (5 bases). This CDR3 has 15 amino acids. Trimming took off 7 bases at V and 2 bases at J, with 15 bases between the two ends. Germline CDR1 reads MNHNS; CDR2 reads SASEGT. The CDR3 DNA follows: TGTGCCAGCACCTACGGGGTGACCCCCTACAATGAGCAGTTCTTC. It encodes CASTYGVTPYNEQFF.

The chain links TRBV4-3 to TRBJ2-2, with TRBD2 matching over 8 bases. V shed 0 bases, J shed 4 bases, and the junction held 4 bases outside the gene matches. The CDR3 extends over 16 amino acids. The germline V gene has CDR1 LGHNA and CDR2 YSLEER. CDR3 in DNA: TGCGCCAGCAGCCAAGATCTGGCGGGGGGCACCGGGGAGCTGTTTTTT. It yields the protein CASSQDLAGGTGELFF.

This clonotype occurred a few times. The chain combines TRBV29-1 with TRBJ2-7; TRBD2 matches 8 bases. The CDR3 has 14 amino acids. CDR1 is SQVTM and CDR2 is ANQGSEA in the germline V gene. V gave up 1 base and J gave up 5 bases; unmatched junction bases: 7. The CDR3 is CSVEVPGGANEQYF. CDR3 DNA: TGCAGCGTTGAAGTCCCGGGGGGGGCCAACGAGCAGTACTTC.

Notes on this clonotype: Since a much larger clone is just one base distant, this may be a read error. The CDR3 reads CASSVLGGSNEQYF. CDR3 DNA sequence: TGTGCCAGCAGCGTACTAGGGGGCTCCAACGAGCAGTACTTC. This chain uses TRBV11-2 with TRBJ2-7; 7 bases align to TRBD1. Germline CDR1 and CDR2: SGHAT and FQNNGV. This CDR3 region has 14 residues.

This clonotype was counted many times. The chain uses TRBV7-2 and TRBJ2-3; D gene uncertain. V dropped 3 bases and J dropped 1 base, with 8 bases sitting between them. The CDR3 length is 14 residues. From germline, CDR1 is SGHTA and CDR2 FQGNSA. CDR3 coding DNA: TGTGCCAGCAGCTTGGTTCTAGGCACAGATACGCAGTATTTT. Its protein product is CASSLVLGTDTQYF.

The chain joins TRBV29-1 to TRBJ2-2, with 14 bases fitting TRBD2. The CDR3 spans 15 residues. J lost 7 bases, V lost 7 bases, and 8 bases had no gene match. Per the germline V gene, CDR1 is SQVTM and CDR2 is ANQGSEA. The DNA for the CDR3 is TGCAGCGCGACGGGACTAGCGGGAGCAAGCGGGGAGCTGTTTTTT. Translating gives CSATGLAGASGELFF.

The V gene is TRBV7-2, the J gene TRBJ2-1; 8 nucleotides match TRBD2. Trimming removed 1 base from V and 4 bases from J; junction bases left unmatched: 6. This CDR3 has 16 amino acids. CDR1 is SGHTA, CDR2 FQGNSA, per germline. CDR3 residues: CASSLGAGARYNEQFF. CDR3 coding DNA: TGTGCCAGCAGCTTAGGAGCGGGGGCCAGATACAATGAGCAGTTCTTC.

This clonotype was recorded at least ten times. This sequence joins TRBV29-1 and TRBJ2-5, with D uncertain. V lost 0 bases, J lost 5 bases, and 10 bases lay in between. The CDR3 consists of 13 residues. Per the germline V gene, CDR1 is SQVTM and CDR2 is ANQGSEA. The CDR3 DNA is TGCAGCGTTGAAGATCTGGGCATGGAGACCCAGTACTTC. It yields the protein CSVEDLGMETQYF.

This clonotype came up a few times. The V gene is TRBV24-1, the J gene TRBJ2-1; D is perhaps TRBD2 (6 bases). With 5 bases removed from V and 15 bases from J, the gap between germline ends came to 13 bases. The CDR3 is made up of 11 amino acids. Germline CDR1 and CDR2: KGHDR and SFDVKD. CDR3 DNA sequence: TGTGCCACCAGTGCCGCGGGAAGGAGGTTCTTC. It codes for CATSAAGRRFF.

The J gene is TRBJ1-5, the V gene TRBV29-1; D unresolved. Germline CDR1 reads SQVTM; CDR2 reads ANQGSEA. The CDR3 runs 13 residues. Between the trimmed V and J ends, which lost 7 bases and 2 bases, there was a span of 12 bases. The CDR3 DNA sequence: TGCAGCGGTGGGAACAGTCGCAATCAGCCCCAGCATTTT. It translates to CSGGNSRNQPQHF.

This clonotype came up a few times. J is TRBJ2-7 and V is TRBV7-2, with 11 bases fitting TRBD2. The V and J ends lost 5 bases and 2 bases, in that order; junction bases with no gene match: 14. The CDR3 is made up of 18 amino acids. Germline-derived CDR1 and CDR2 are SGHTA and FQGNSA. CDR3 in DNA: TGTGCCAGCAGCCCCCGGGACAGGCGACTAGCGGGAACCTACGAGCAGTACTTC. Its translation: CASSPRDRRLAGTYEQYF.

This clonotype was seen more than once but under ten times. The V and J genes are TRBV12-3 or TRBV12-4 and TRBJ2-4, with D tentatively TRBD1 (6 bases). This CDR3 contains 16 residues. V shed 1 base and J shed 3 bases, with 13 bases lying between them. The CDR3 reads CASSLEQGPGKNIQYF. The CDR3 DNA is TGTGCCAGCAGTTTAGAACAGGGCCCCGGCAAAAACATTCAGTACTTC.